The 24 T cell receptor beta chains below come from one sample, sequenced in a study of control samples from healthy donors and cancer patients. The assay was immunoSEQ multiplex PCR, and TCRdb's table has in-frame clones only and misses some. The data show about 90,000 clones, 85% to 95% seen once. Sample: blood. These TCRs come from a woman aged 25 to 45 in good health.

V usage is TRBV3-1 (or the pseudogene TRBV3-2) and J usage is TRBJ2-2, with 8 bases identical to TRBD2. V shed 5 bases and J 5 bases; nucleotides not matched to a gene: 7. CDR1 and CDR2 (germline): LGHDT, YNNKEL (reference sequence). CDR3 length: 15 amino acids. CDR3 residues: CASSFRGGVTGELFF. In nucleotides, the CDR3 is TGTGCCAGCAGCTTTCGGGGGGGCGTGACCGGGGAGCTGTTTTTT.

The gene calls are TRBV6-5 and TRBJ1-6, with D hard to call. Germline values: CDR1 MNHEY, CDR2 SVGAGI. Deletions cut 6 bases from V and 8 bases from J, with 14 bases between. This CDR3 is built from 14 residues. CDR3 in amino acids: CASRGSEEYSPLHF. The DNA of the CDR3 is TGTGCCAGCAGGGGGAGTGAGGAATATTCACCCCTCCACTTT.

This clone appeared a single time. The chain combines TRBV7-2 with TRBJ1-1; weak D call: TRBD1 (5 bases). With 2 bases removed from V and 4 bases from J, the gap between germline ends came to 8 bases. The CDR3 loop spans 13 amino acids. In germline, CDR1 is SGHTA, CDR2 FQGNSA. CDR3: CASSLWGSTEAFF. Written as DNA, the CDR3 is TGTGCCAGCAGCTTATGGGGGAGCACTGAAGCTTTCTTT. Supplemented by reference TRBV7-2 and TRBJ1-1, the full variable domain reads GAGVSQSPSNKVTEKGKDVELRCDPISGHTALYWYRQSLGQGLEFLIYFQGNSAPDKSGLPSDRFSAERTGGSVSTLTIQRTQQEDSAVYLCASSLWGSTEAFFGQGTRLTVV.

V usage is TRBV28 and J usage is TRBJ1-6, with D unresolved. The CDR3 is 12 residues long. Trimming pared 3 bases from V and 7 bases from J, leaving 4 bases between. The V gene's germline CDR1 is MDHEN and CDR2 SYDVKM. CDR3 in DNA: TGTGCCAGCAGTTTCATGAATTCACCCCTCCACTTT. It translates to CASSFMNSPLHF.

This chain links TRBV6-6 with TRBJ1-2; 11 bases align to TRBD1. Germline V gene sequence: CDR1 MNHNY, CDR2 SVGAGI (reference sequence). The CDR3 is 16 residues long. V was clipped by 10 bases and J by 4 bases; unmatched bases: 14. The CDR3 nucleotides read TGTGCCATCGGGACAGGGGGGTTATTGACCAGCTATGGCTACACCTTC. Translated, it gives CAIGTGGLLTSYGYTF.

The rearrangement uses TRBV4-1 and TRBJ1-2; unclear D gene. The germline CDR1 and CDR2 sequences are MGHRA and YSYEKL. The CDR3 extends over 18 amino acids. Trimming removed 0 bases at V and 4 bases at J, with 21 bases between. DNA of the CDR3: TGCGCCAGCAGCCAAGATAGGTATGGGGAGGCTTTGAGCTATGGCTACACCTTC. Translated: CASSQDRYGEALSYGYTF.

V gene TRBV28 combines with J gene TRBJ1-2, with 9 nucleotides matching TRBD1. Germline V lookup: CDR1 MDHEN, CDR2 SYDVKM. The length of the CDR3 is 13 residues. V gave up 6 bases and J gave up 4 bases; unmatched junction bases: 3. The chain's CDR3 is CASRRTGAYGYTF. CDR3 nucleotides: TGTGCCAGCAGACGGACAGGGGCCTATGGCTACACCTTC.

The chain employs TRBV2 and TRBJ2-7, with unresolved D. Germline V gives CDR1 SNHLY, CDR2 FYNNEI. V was trimmed by 8 bases and J by 3 bases, leaving 5 bases between them. The CDR3 consists of 10 residues. The CDR3 here is CASSSYEQYF. In DNA, the CDR3 is TGTGCCAGCTCGAGCTACGAGCAGTACTTC.

CDR3 protein: CASSSRGTGSMNTEAFF. As DNA, the CDR3 is TGTGCCAGCAGCAGTAGAGGGACAGGGTCCATGAACACTGAAGCTTTCTTT. This chain uses TRBV9 with TRBJ1-1; 9 bases match TRBD1. J lost 0 bases, V lost 4 bases, and 10 bases had no gene match. CDR3 length equals 17 residues. Germline assignment: CDR1 SGDLS and CDR2 YYNGEE. The full variable domain, with the rest looked up from reference TRBV9 and TRBJ1-1, is DSGVTQTPKHLITATGQRVTLRCSPRSGDLSVYWYQQSLDQGLQFLIQYYNGEERAKGNILERFSAQQFPDLHSELNLSSLELGDSALYFCASSSRGTGSMNTEAFFGQGTRLTVV.

J is TRBJ1-2 and V is TRBV6-5; 10 nucleotides align to TRBD1. V gave up 6 bases and J gave up 8 bases; unmatched junction bases: 9. CDR1 and CDR2 (germline): MNHEY, SVGAGI. The CDR3 has 14 amino acids. The CDR3 DNA follows: TGTGCCAGCAGCTCTCGACAGGGGGCAGGCGGCTACACCTTC. Translation: CASSSRQGAGGYTF.

The chain combines TRBV5-6 with TRBJ1-1; no clear D. This CDR3 has 16 residues. Germline V gene data show CDR1 as SGHDT and CDR2 as YYEEEE. V was clipped by 0 bases and J by 3 bases, with 15 bases between them. CDR3 amino acids: CASSLALAEHYTEAFF. The CDR3 DNA is TGTGCCAGCAGCTTGGCCTTGGCAGAGCATTACACTGAAGCTTTCTTT.

This chain links TRBV10-1 with TRBJ2-1, with TRBD2 as a possible D gene (5 bases). Germline V gives CDR1 WNHNN, CDR2 SYGVQD (reference sequence). V was cut by 7 bases and J by 3 bases, with 25 bases left in between. This CDR3 has 18 amino acids. Here the CDR3 reads CASISIGEIYDYYNEQFF. The CDR3 DNA follows: TGCGCCAGCATCTCGATCGGAGAGATCTACGACTACTACAATGAGCAGTTCTTC.

This clone was detected once. The chain is built from TRBV18 and TRBJ2-5; possible D gene TRBD1, 6 bases. V lost 3 bases and J lost 5, with 10 bases in between. CDR1 and CDR2 (germline): KGHSH, LQKENI. The CDR3 sequence is 13 residues long. The CDR3 is CASSPGTFETQYF. CDR3 bases: TGTGCCAGCTCACCTGGGACATTTGAGACCCAGTACTTC. The variable domain in full, with the rest retrieved from reference TRBV18 and TRBJ2-5, is NAGVMQNPRHLVRRRGQEARLRCSPMKGHSHVYWYRQLPEEGLKFMVYLQKENIIDESGMPKERFSAEFPKEGPSILRIQQVVRGDSAAYFCASSPGTFETQYFGPGTRLLVL.

This chain joins TRBV24-1 and TRBJ1-2, with 7 nucleotides matching TRBD1. The CDR3 is 14 amino acids. Germline trimming cut 3 bases from V and 4 bases from J; bases unmatched to any gene: 4. Germline values: CDR1 KGHDR, CDR2 SFDVKD. The DNA of the CDR3 is TGTGCCACCAGTGATCCAGACAGGGCCTATGGCTACACCTTC. It codes for CATSDPDRAYGYTF.

V is TRBV5-1 and J is TRBJ2-4; 7 bases align to TRBD2. Germline CDR1 and CDR2: SGHRS and YFSETQ. The CDR3 runs 14 residues. V was clipped by 0 bases and J by 6 bases; unmatched bases: 3. The CDR3 DNA follows: TGCGCCAGCAGCTTGGTAGCTAGCGGAAACATTCAGTACTTC. Protein sequence: CASSLVASGNIQYF. Together with reference TRBV5-1 and TRBJ2-4, the CDR3 gives the full variable domain: KAGVTQTPRYLIKTRGQQVTLSCSPISGHRSVSWYQQTPGQGLQFLFEYFSETQRNKGNFPGRFSGRQFSNSRSEMNVSTLELGDSALYLCASSLVASGNIQYFGAGTRLSVL.

The chain carries TRBV6-5 and TRBJ2-1, with 11 bases that match TRBD2. Germline V gives CDR1 MNHEY, CDR2 SVGAGI. The CDR3 is made up of 13 amino acids. V trimming: 6 bases; J trimming: 12 bases; junction bases outside the gene matches: 7. CDR3 bases: TGTGCCAGCAGCACGGGACTAGCGGTTCGGCAGTTCTTC. It encodes CASSTGLAVRQFF.

The sample holds a few counts of this clone. The V gene is TRBV7-3, the J gene TRBJ2-2; no firm D call. Trimming pared 4 bases from V and 6 bases from J, leaving 15 bases between. There are 15 residues in the CDR3. Germline CDR1 reads SGHTA; CDR2 reads FQGTGA. CDR3 in DNA: TGTGCCAGCAGCTCTAATCCCCAGTTATCCGGGGAGCTGTTTTTT. It encodes CASSSNPQLSGELFF.

This chain joins TRBV6-5 and TRBJ2-2; 7 bases line up with TRBD2. This CDR3 is built from 13 residues. The germline CDR1 and CDR2 sequences are MNHEY and SVGAGI. The trim removed 10 bases at V and 3 bases at J, leaving 5 bases unmatched. The CDR3 is CATPRGDTGELFF. The DNA for the CDR3 is TGTGCCACCCCACGGGGGGACACCGGGGAGCTGTTTTTT.

The chain joins TRBV5-1 to TRBJ1-1; the D is unclear. The CDR3 sequence is 15 residues long. V was trimmed by 4 bases and J by 5 bases, leaving 18 bases between them. Germline assignment: CDR1 SGHRS and CDR2 YFSETQ. CDR3 nucleotides: TGCGCCAGCAGCCTGACTATTCCAACGGGGACTGAAGCTTTCTTT. Translation: CASSLTIPTGTEAFF.

The chain is built from TRBV6-5 and TRBJ1-4, with TRBD1 identical over 7 bases. Germline V gene data show CDR1 as MNHEY and CDR2 as SVGAGI. The CDR3 runs 16 residues. J was trimmed by 8 bases and V by 4 bases; bases with no gene match: 13. CDR3 nucleotides: TGTGCCAGCAGTTCTTCACGACAGGGTGTCGGGGAAAAACTGTTTTTT. Encoded protein: CASSSSRQGVGEKLFF.

This chain uses TRBV13 with TRBJ2-3; 7 bases match TRBD2. The CDR3 loop spans 16 amino acids. The ends lost 4 bases at V and 5 bases at J; junction bases unmatched: 12. The V gene's germline CDR1 is PRHDT and CDR2 FYEKMQ (reference sequence). The CDR3 region is CASSSARDYPRDTQYF. The CDR3, as DNA: TGTGCCAGCAGCTCCGCCCGGGACTACCCTCGAGATACGCAGTATTTT.

The chain couples TRBV28 to TRBJ1-4, with 9 bases that match TRBD1. In germline, CDR1 is MDHEN, CDR2 SYDVKM. V gave up 5 bases and J gave up 8 bases; unmatched junction bases: 3. The CDR3 loop spans 13 amino acids. CDR3 sequence: CASSPGQGEKLFF. DNA of the CDR3: TGTGCCAGCAGTCCGGGACAGGGCGAAAAACTGTTTTTT.

The rearrangement links TRBV29-1 to TRBJ2-7; TRBD1 matches 9 bases. V lost 4 bases, J lost 5 bases, and 6 bases stayed unmatched. Germline values: CDR1 SQVTM, CDR2 ANQGSEA. This CDR3 region has 13 residues. CDR3 residues: CSVGGQGLNEQYF. CDR3 in DNA: TGCAGCGTTGGGGGACAGGGACTTAACGAGCAGTACTTC.

This chain joins TRBV9 and TRBJ1-5, with TRBD1 identical over 7 bases. The CDR3 is made up of 16 amino acids. CDR1 and CDR2 (germline): SGDLS, YYNGEE. Trimming took 0 bases from V and 2 from J; bases not matched to a gene: 5. CDR3 DNA sequence: TGTGCCAGCAGCGTAGGGGGGGACAGTCGCAATCAGCCCCAGCATTTT. Protein product: CASSVGGDSRNQPQHF. The entire variable domain, with the rest obtained from reference TRBV9 and TRBJ1-5, is as follows: DSGVTQTPKHLITATGQRVTLRCSPRSGDLSVYWYQQSLDQGLQFLIQYYNGEERAKGNILERFSAQQFPDLHSELNLSSLELGDSALYFCASSVGGDSRNQPQHFGDGTRLSIL.